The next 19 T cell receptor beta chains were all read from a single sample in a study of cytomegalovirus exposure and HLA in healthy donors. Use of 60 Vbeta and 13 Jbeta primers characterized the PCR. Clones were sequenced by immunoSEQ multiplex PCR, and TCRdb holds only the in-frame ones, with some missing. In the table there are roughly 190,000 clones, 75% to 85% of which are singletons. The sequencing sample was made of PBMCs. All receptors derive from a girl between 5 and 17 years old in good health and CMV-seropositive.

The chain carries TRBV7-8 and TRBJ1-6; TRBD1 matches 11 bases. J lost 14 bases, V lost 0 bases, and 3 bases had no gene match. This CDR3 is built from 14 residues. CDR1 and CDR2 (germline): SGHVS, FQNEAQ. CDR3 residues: CASSLAGQGGALHF. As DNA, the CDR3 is TGTGCCAGCAGCTTAGCGGGACAGGGGGGTGCCCTCCACTTT. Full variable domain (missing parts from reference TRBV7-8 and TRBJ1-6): GAGVSQSPRYKVAKRGQDVALRCDPISGHVSLFWYQQALGQGPEFLTYFQNEAQLDKSGLPSDRFFAERPEGSVSTLKIQRTQQEDSAVYLCASSLAGQGGALHFGNGTRLTVT.

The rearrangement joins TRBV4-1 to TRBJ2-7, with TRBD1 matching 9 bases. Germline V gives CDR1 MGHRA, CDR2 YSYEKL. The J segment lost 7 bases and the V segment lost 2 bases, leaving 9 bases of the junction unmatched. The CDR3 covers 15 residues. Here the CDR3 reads CASSQLTGGAWEQYF. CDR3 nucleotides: TGCGCCAGCAGCCAACTTACAGGGGGCGCGTGGGAGCAGTACTTC.

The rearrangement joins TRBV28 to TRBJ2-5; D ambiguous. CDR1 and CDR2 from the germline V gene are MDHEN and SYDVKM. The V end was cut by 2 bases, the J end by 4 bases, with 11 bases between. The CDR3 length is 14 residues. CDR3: CASSLSRLGETQYF. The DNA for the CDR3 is TGTGCCAGCAGTTTAAGCCGACTGGGAGAGACCCAGTACTTC.

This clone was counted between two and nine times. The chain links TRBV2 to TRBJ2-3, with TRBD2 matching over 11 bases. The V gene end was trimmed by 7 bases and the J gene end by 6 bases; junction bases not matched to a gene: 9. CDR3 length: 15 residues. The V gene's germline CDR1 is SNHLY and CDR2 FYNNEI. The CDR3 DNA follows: TGTGCCAGCACCGAGGGTCGACTAGCGGGGGATACGCAGTATTTT. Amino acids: CASTEGRLAGDTQYF. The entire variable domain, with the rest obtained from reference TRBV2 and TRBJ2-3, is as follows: EPEVTQTPSHQVTQMGQEVILRCVPISNHLYFYWYRQILGQKVEFLVSFYNNEISEKSEIFDDQFSVERPDGSNFTLKIRSTKLEDSAMYFCASTEGRLAGDTQYFGPGTRLTVL.

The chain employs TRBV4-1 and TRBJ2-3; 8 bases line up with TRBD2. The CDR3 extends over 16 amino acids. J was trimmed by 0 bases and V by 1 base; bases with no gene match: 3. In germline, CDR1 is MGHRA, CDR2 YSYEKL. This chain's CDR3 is CASSQGERGSTDTQYF. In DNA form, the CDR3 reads TGCGCCAGCAGCCAAGGCGAGCGGGGGAGCACAGATACGCAGTATTTT.

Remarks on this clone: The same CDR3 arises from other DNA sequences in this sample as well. As DNA, the CDR3 is TGCGCCAGCAGCTTGCAGGGGGCGGACACTGAAGCTTTCTTT. Protein: CASSLQGADTEAFF. V usage is TRBV5-1 and J usage is TRBJ1-1; 8 bases match TRBD1. Germline values: CDR1 SGHRS, CDR2 YFSETQ. The CDR3 extends over 14 amino acids. Losses at the gene ends were 1 base for V and 3 bases for J; bases not matched to a gene: 2.

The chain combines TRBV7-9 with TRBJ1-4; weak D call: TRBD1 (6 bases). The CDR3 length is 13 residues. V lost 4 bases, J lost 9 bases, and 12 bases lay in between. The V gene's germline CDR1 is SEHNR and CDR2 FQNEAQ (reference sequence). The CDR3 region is CASSSRQAQKLFF. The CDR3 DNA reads TGTGCCAGCAGCTCCCGACAGGCCCAAAAACTGTTTTTT. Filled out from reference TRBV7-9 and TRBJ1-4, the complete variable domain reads DTGVSQNPRHKITKRGQNVTFRCDPISEHNRLYWYRQTLGQGPEFLTYFQNEAQLEKSRLLSDRFSAERPKGSFSTLEIQRTEQGDSAMYLCASSSRQAQKLFFGSGTQLSVL.

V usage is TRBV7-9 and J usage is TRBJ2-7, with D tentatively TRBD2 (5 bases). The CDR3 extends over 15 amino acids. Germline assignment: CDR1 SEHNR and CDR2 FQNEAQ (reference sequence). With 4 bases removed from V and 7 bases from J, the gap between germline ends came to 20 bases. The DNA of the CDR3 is TGTGCCAGCAGCTCAGTCTTAGGGCAAGCGGTTGAGCAGTACTTC. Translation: CASSSVLGQAVEQYF.

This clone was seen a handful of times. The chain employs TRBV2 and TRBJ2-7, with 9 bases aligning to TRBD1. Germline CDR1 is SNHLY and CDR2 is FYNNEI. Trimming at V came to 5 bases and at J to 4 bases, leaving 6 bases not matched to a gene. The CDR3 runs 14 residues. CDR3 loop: CASSRGQGGYEQYF. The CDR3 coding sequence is TGTGCCAGCAGTCGGGGACAGGGTGGATACGAGCAGTACTTC.

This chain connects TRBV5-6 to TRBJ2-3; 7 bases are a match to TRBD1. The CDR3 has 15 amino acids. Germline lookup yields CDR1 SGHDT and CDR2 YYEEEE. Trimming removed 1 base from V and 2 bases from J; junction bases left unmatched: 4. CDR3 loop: CASSLPGQVTDTQYF. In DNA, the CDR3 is TGTGCCAGCAGCTTGCCTGGACAGGTCACAGATACGCAGTATTTT.

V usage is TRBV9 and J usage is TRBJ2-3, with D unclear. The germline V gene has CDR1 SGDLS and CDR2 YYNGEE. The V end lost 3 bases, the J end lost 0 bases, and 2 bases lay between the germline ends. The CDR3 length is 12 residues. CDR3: CASSASTDTQYF. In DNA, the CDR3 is TGTGCCAGCAGCGCTAGCACAGATACGCAGTATTTT.

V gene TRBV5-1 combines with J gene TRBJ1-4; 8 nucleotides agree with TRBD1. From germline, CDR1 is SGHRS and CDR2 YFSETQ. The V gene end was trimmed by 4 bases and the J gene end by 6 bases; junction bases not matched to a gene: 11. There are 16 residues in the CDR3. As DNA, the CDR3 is TGCGCCAGCAGCCCCCTGACGACAGGGGTTCATGAAAAACTGTTTTTT. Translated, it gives CASSPLTTGVHEKLFF.

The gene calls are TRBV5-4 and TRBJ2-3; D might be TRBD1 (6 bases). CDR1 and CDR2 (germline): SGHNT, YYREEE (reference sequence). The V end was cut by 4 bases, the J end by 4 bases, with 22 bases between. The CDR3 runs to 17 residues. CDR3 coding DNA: TGTGCCAGCAGCGGGAGCGCACAGGGTTTCGTGGCAGATACGCAGTATTTT. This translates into CASSGSAQGFVADTQYF.

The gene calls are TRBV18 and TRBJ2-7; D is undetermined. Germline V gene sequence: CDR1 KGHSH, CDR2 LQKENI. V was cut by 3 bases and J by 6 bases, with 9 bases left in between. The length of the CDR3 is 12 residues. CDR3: CASSPSPGEQYF. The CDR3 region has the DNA TGTGCCAGCTCACCCTCTCCGGGCGAGCAGTACTTC.

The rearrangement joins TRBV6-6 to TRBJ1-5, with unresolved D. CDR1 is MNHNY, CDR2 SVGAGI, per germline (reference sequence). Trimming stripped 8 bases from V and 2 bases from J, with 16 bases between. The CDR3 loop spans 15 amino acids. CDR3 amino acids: CASLYRGGGNQPQHF. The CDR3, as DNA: TGTGCCAGCCTTTATAGAGGTGGCGGCAATCAGCCCCAGCATTTT.

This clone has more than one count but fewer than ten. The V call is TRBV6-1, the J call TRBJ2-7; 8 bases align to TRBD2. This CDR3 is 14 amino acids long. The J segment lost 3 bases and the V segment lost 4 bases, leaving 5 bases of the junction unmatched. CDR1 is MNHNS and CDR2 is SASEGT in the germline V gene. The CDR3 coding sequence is TGTGCCAGCAGTGGGGAGCGGGGGAGCTACGAGCAGTACTTC. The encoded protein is CASSGERGSYEQYF.

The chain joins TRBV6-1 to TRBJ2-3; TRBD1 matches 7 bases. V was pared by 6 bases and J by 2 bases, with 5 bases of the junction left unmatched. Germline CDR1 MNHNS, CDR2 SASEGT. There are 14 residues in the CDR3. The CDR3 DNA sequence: TGTGCCAGCAGACGGGACAGCAACACAGATACGCAGTATTTT. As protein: CASRRDSNTDTQYF.

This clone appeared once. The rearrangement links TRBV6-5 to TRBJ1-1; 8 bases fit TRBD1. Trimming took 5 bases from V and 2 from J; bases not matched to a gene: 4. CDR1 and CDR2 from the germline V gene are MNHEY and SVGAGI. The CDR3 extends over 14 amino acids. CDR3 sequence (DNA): TGTGCCAGCAGTCACGGACAGGGTAACACTGAAGCTTTCTTT. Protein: CASSHGQGNTEAFF.

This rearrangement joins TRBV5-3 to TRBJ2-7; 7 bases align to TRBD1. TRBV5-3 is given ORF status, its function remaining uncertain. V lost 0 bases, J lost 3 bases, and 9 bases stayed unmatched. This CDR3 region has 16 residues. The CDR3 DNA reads TGTGCCAGAAGCTTGGTTAGGACAGGAAATCTCTACGAGCAGTACTTC. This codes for CARSLVRTGNLYEQYF.